This T cell receptor (beta chain) was found in a study of T cell responses to AZD1222 COVID-19 vaccine. Profiled with immunoSEQ multiplex PCR; TCRdb holds only in-frame clones, not every one. The repertoire includes about 110,000 clones, roughly 90% of them detected once, and over 6.5% sits in the top ten. CDR1 and CDR2 (germline): MNHEY, SVGAGI. This CDR3 spans 15 amino acids. Trimming left V 5 bases short and J 5 bases short, with 16 bases between. This specimen was peripheral blood, taken on day 0 of AZD1222 vaccination. J is TRBJ2-1 and V is TRBV6-5; weak D call: TRBD1 (6 bases). The clonotype comes from an adult in good health. CDR3 protein: CASSPNNRANNEQFF. As DNA, the CDR3 is TGTGCCAGCAGTCCAAACAACAGGGCTAACAATGAGCAGTTCTTC.